This T cell receptor (beta chain) was documented in a study of a mutant IDH1 vaccine in newly diagnosed glioma. This CDR3 has 14 residues. The germline V gene encodes CDR1 LNHNV and CDR2 YYDKDF (reference sequence). V dropped 1 base and J dropped 1 base, with 4 bases sitting between them. With respect to this clone: The antigen is not known.

Time point of the sample: week 35, safety follow-up. In every dose of vaccine, 300 ug of mutant IDH1 20-mer peptide was given alongside topical imiquimod. Donors' newly diagnosed IDH1-mutant WHO grade 3 or 4 astrocytomas lacked nuclear ATRX. The data were produced by immunoSEQ multiplex PCR, yet TCRdb's version contains in-frame clones alone and is incomplete. The sample has about 65,000 clones, about four fifths seen once. Source: PBMCs, taken from a glioma patient whose treatment included an IDH1 peptide vaccine. The sequence came from a man aged 35 to 55 with glioma. This chain uses TRBV15 with TRBJ2-2; D not certain. Here the CDR3 reads CATSRVGNTGELFF. CDR3 nucleotides: TGTGCCACCAGCAGAGTCGGGAACACCGGGGAGCTGTTTTTT.